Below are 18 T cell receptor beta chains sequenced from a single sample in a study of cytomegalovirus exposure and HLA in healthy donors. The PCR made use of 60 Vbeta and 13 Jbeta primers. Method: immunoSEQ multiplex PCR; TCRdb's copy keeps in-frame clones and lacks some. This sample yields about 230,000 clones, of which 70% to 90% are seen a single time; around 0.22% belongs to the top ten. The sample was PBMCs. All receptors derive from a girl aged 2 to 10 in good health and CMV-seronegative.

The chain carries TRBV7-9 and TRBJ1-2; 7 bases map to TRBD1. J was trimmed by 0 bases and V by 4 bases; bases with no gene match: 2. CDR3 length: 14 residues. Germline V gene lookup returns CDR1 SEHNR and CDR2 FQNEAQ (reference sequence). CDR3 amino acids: CASSSTGPNYGYTF. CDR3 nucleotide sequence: TGTGCCAGCAGCTCGACAGGGCCTAACTATGGCTACACCTTC.

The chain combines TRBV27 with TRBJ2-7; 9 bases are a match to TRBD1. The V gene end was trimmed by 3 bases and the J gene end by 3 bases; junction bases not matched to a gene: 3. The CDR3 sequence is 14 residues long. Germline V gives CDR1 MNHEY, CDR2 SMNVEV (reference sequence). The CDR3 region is CASSLVGQGYEQYF. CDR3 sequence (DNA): TGTGCCAGCAGTTTGGTGGGACAGGGCTACGAGCAGTACTTC.

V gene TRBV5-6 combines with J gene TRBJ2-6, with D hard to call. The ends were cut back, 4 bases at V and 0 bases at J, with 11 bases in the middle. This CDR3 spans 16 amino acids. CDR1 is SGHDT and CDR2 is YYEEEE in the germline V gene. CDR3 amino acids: CASSLEWLSGANVLTF. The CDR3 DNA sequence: TGTGCCAGCAGCCTGGAGTGGCTCTCTGGGGCCAACGTCCTGACTTTC.

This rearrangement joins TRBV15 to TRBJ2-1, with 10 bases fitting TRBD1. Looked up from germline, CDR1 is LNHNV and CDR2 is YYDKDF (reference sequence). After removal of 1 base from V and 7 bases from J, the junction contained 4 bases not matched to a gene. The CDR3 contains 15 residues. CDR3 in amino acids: CATSRAGQGWNEQFF. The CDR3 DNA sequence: TGTGCCACCAGCAGAGCGGGACAGGGGTGGAATGAGCAGTTCTTC. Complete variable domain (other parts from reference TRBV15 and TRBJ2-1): DAMVIQNPRYQVTQFGKPVTLSCSQTLNHNVMYWYQQKSSQAPKLLFHYYDKDFNNEADTPDNFQSRRPNTSFCFLDIRSPGLGDTAMYLCATSRAGQGWNEQFFGPGTRLTVL.

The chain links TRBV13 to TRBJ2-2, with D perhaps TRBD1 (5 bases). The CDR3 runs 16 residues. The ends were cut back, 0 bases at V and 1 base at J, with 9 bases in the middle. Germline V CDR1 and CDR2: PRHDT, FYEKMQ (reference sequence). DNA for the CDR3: TGTGCCAGCAGCTTAGGGCCCCAGGGGAACACCGGGGAGCTGTTTTTT. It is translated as CASSLGPQGNTGELFF.

The CDR3 sequence is CAISESRIRGKGNNGYTF. CDR3 coding DNA: TGTGCCATCAGTGAGTCGAGAATCAGGGGAAAGGGGAACAATGGCTACACCTTC. The chain couples TRBV10-3 to TRBJ1-2, with D possibly TRBD1 on 6 matching bases. The CDR3 runs 18 residues. V was clipped by 0 bases and J by 6 bases, with 23 bases between them. Germline values: CDR1 ENHRY, CDR2 SYGVKD.

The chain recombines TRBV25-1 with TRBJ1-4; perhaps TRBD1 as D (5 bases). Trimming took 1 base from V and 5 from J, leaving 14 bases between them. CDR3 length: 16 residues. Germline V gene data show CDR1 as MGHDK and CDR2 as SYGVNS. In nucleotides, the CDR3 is TGTGCCAGCAGTGAATTACGGGGGACCGGAAATGAAAAACTGTTTTTT. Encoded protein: CASSELRGTGNEKLFF.

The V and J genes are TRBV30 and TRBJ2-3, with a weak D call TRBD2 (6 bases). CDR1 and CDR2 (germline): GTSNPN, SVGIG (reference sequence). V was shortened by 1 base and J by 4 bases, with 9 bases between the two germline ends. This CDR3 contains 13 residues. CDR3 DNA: TGTGCCTGGAGTGGCTCTAGCGCAGATACGCAGTATTTT. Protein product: CAWSGSSADTQYF. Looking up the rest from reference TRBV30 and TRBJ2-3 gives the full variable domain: SQTIHQWPATLVQPVGSPLSLECTVEGTSNPNLYWYRQAAGRGLQLLFYSVGIGQISSEVPQNLSASRPQDRQFILSSKKLLLSDSGFYLCAWSGSSADTQYFGPGTRLTVL.

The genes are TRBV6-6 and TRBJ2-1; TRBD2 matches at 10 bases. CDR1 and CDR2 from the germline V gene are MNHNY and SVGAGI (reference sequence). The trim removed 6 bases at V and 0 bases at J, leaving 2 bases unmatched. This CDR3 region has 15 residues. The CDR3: CASSSSGSSYNEQFF. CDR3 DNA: TGTGCCAGCAGCTCTAGCGGGAGCTCCTACAATGAGCAGTTCTTC.

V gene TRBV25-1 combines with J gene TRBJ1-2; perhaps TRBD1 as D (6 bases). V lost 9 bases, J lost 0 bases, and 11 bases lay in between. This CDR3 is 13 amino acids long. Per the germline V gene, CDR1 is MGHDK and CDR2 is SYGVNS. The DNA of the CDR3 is TGTGCCAGTTCGGACAGTTCTAACTATGGCTACACCTTC. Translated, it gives CASSDSSNYGYTF.

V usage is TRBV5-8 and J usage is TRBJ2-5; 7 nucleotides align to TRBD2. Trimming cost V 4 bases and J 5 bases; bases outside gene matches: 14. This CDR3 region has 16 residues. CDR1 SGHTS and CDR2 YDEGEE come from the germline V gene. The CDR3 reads CASSPGLGQKGETQYF. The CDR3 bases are TGTGCCAGCAGCCCTGGACTAGGGCAAAAAGGGGAGACCCAGTACTTC.

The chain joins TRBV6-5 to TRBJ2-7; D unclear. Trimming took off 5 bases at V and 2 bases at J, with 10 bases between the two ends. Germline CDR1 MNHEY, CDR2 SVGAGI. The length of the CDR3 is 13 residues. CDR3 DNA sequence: TGTGCCAGCAGTACGAGCGCTACCTACGAGCAGTACTTC. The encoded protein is CASSTSATYEQYF.

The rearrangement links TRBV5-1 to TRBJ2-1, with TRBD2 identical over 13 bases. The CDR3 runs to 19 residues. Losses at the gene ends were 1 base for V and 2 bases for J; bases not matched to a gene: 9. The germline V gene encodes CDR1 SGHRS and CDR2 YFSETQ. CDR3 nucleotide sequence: TGCGCCAGCAGCTTGTACCGACTAGCGGGAGGAGGGGCCTACAATGAGCAGTTCTTC. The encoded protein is CASSLYRLAGGGAYNEQFF. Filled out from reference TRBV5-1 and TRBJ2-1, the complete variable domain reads KAGVTQTPRYLIKTRGQQVTLSCSPISGHRSVSWYQQTPGQGLQFLFEYFSETQRNKGNFPGRFSGRQFSNSRSEMNVSTLELGDSALYLCASSLYRLAGGGAYNEQFFGPGTRLTVL.

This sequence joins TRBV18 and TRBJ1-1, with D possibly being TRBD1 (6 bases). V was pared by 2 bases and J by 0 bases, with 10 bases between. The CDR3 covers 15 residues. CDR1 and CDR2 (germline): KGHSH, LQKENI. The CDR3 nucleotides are TGTGCCAGCTCACCATATGGGGGCGTGAACACTGAAGCTTTCTTT. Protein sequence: CASSPYGGVNTEAFF. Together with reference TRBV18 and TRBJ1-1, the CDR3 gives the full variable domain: NAGVMQNPRHLVRRRGQEARLRCSPMKGHSHVYWYRQLPEEGLKFMVYLQKENIIDESGMPKERFSAEFPKEGPSILRIQQVVRGDSAAYFCASSPYGGVNTEAFFGQGTRLTVV.

In DNA, the CDR3 is TGTGCCAGCAGTGCCTCCCTCCTGACTTACAATGAGCAGTTCTTC. This gives the protein CASSASLLTYNEQFF. The chain employs TRBV25-1 and TRBJ2-1; D is undetermined. Germline V CDR1 and CDR2: MGHDK, SYGVNS. This CDR3 is 15 amino acids long. V was clipped by 4 bases and J by 4 bases, with 14 bases between them. Supplemented by reference TRBV25-1 and TRBJ2-1, the full variable domain reads EADIYQTPRYLVIGTGKKITLECSQTMGHDKMYWYQQDPGMELHLIHYSYGVNSTEKGDLSSESTVSRIRTEHFPLTLESARPSHTSQYLCASSASLLTYNEQFFGPGTRLTVL.

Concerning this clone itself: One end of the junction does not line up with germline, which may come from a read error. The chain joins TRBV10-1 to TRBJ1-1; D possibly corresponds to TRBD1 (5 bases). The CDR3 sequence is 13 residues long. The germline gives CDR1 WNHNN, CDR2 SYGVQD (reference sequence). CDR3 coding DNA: TGCGCCAGCAGTGAGGATGCAGGGCTGGTGTCCCCCTTT. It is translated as CASSEDAGLVSPF.

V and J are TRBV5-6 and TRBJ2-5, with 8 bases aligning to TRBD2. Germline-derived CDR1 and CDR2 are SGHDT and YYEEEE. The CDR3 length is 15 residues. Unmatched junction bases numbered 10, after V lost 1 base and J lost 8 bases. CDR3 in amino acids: CASSLLLAVGVTQYF. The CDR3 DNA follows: TGTGCCAGCAGCTTGTTACTAGCGGTAGGGGTTACCCAGTACTTC.

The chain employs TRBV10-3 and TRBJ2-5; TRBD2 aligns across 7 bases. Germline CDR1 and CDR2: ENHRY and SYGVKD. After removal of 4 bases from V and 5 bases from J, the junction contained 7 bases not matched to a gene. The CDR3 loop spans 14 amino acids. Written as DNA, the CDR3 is TGTGCCATCAGTGCGCGGGGCGGGAGTGAGACCCAGTACTTC. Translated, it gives CAISARGGSETQYF.